The rows below give T cell receptor beta chains drawn from one sample of a study of CD8 T cells in Susac syndrome. TCRdb redid the calling of the immunoSEQ multiplex PCR reads with MiXCR, one entry per CDR3 protein. The sample has 130,000 or so distinct CDR3 sequences; over 75% are singletons. Sequences were obtained from CD8+ T cells from PBMCs. The origin of the receptors is a human donor with multiple sclerosis. CDR3s include the opening cysteine and the closing phenylalanine or tryptophan. A D gene is named only where the DNA matches it firmly. A clone size is listed for some rows: how often the clone was seen (once, few, many), or a class if it is expanded.

D gene,J gene,V gene,clone size,CDR3 protein,CDR3 DNA
TRBD1,TRBJ1-1,TRBV4-1,.,CASSLYTGVAEAFF,TGCGCCAGCAGTTTATATACAGGGGTAGCTGAAGCTTTCTTT
TRBD1,TRBJ2-3,TRBV27,.,CASSYGQGARVF,TGTGCCAGCAGTTACGGACAGGGGGCGCGCGTTTTT
.,TRBJ2-1,TRBV30,.,CAWSVLIYSSSYNEQFF,TGTGCCTGGAGTGTGTTAATATACTCCTCCTCCTACAATGAGCAGTTCTTC
.,TRBJ1-1,TRBV6-2/TRBV6-3,.,CASSYYVEAFF,TGTGCCAGCAGTTATTACGTTGAAGCTTTCTTT
.,TRBJ1-4,TRBV19,.,CASSLQGLNEKLFF,TGTGCCAGTAGTTTACAGGGCTTAAATGAAAAACTGTTTTTT
.,TRBJ1-1,TRBV11-1,.,CASSLAGNGFEAFF,TGTGCCAGCAGCTTAGCGGGGAACGGGTTTGAAGCTTTCTTT
TRBD1,TRBJ1-1,TRBV6-1,.,CASSGTGEKNTEAFF,TGTGCCAGCAGTGGGACAGGGGAGAAGAACACTGAAGCTTTCTTT
TRBD2,TRBJ2-3,TRBV7-9,.,CASSFPVAGGLSDTQYF,TGTGCCAGCAGCTTCCCTGTAGCGGGGGGGCTTTCAGATACGCAGTATTTT
TRBD1,TRBJ1-4,TRBV27,once,CASRETGDEKLFF,TGTGCCAGCAGGGAGACAGGGGATGAAAAACTGTTTTTT
.,TRBJ2-1,TRBV7-9,.,CASSLAGGAYNEQFF,TGTGCCAGCAGCTTAGCGGGCGGGGCCTACAATGAGCAGTTCTTC
.,TRBJ1-1,TRBV6-2/TRBV6-3,.,CASSYIPGHSTEAFF,TGTGCCAGCAGTTATATCCCGGGACATTCTACTGAAGCTTTCTTT
.,TRBJ2-1,TRBV27,.,CASRTTSSYNEQFF,TGTGCCAGCAGGACAACGAGCTCCTACAATGAGCAGTTCTTC
TRBD2,TRBJ2-3,TRBV11-2,.,CASAGGAGGEDTQYF,TGTGCCAGTGCGGGAGGAGCGGGAGGGGAAGATACGCAGTATTTT
.,TRBJ2-5,TRBV4-1,once,CASSHPGGAQYF,TGCGCCAGCAGCCACCCCGGCGGGGCCCAGTACTTC
TRBD1,TRBJ1-6,TRBV4-1,few,CASSQQTGPDNSPLHF,TGCGCCAGCAGCCAACAGACAGGGCCCGATAATTCACCCCTCCACTTT
.,TRBJ1-1,TRBV29-1,.,CSVEVGGDTEAFF,TGCAGCGTTGAAGTTGGAGGGGACACTGAAGCTTTCTTT
.,TRBJ2-2,TRBV6-1,.,CASNLLGFLGTGELFF,TGTGCCAGCAATCTCTTGGGGTTCTTGGGCACCGGGGAGCTGTTTTTT
TRBD2,TRBJ2-7,TRBV3-1,.,CASSQESGGHEQYF,TGTGCCAGCAGCCAAGAGAGCGGGGGCCACGAGCAGTACTTC
.,TRBJ2-1,TRBV12-3/TRBV12-4,.,CASSFGPRFNEQFF,TGTGCCAGCAGTTTTGGCCCTAGATTTAATGAGCAGTTCTTC
.,TRBJ1-1,TRBV6-1,few,CASSGRAGIAAFF,TGTGCCAGCAGTGGCAGGGCCGGGATTGCCGCTTTCTTT
TRBD1,TRBJ2-3,TRBV6-5,few,CASSFGQVQDTQYF,TGTGCCAGCAGTTTTGGACAGGTTCAAGATACGCAGTATTTT
.,TRBJ2-2,TRBV5-5,.,CASSFVGIGELFF,TGTGCCAGCAGCTTCGTGGGAATCGGGGAGCTGTTTTTT
.,TRBJ2-7,TRBV29-1,.,CSGAYRGEQYF,TGCAGCGGGGCGTACCGTGGCGAGCAGTACTTC
TRBD1,TRBJ1-1,TRBV13,.,CASSSRDRATEAFF,TGTGCCAGCAGCTCCCGGGACAGGGCCACTGAAGCTTTCTTT
.,TRBJ1-5,TRBV25-1,.,CASSEGSMSNQPQHF,TGTGCCAGCAGTGAGGGTAGTATGAGCAATCAGCCCCAGCATTTT
.,TRBJ1-2,TRBV6-2/TRBV6-3,.,CASSYGGYGYTF,TGTGCCAGCAGTTACGGGGGTTATGGCTACACCTTC
.,TRBJ1-2,TRBV29-1,.,CSVEGGGGYTF,TGCAGCGTTGAAGGGGGTGGGGGCTACACCTTC
.,TRBJ2-3,TRBV19,.,CATTTEFSTDTQYF,TGTGCCACAACGACCGAATTTTCCACAGATACGCAGTATTTT
.,TRBJ1-5,TRBV4-1,.,CASSQGEGERGNQPQHF,TGCGCCAGCAGCCAAGGAGAGGGGGAAAGGGGCAATCAGCCCCAGCATTTT
.,TRBJ2-7,TRBV27,.,CASSSLDMYSYEQYF,TGTGCCAGCAGTTCCCTCGACATGTACTCCTACGAGCAGTACTTC
TRBD1,TRBJ2-3,TRBV19,.,CASSSDRGTDAQYF,TGTGCCAGTAGTTCGGACAGGGGCACAGATGCGCAGTATTTT
.,TRBJ2-1,TRBV5-1,few,CASSLSRGINEQFF,TGCGCCAGCAGCTTGTCTAGGGGGATCAATGAGCAGTTCTTC
.,TRBJ2-2,TRBV7-9,.,CASSLSVGRSNTGELFF,TGTGCCAGCAGCTTAAGTGTAGGCCGCTCGAACACCGGGGAGCTGTTTTTT
TRBD2,TRBJ2-2,TRBV7-2,.,CASSKSGFGRVSTGELFF,TGTGCCAGCAGCAAAAGTGGTTTCGGGAGGGTGAGCACCGGGGAGCTGTTTTTT
.,TRBJ2-1,TRBV5-8,.,CASSLAIMLNEQFF,TGTGCCAGCAGCTTGGCGATAATGTTGAATGAGCAGTTCTTC
.,TRBJ2-7,TRBV7-9,.,CASSAPGDPLYEQYF,TGTGCCAGCAGCGCCCCGGGAGACCCCCTCTACGAGCAGTACTTC
TRBD1,TRBJ1-2,TRBV5-5,.,CASSYRTGGGYTF,TGTGCCAGCAGCTACCGGACAGGTGGAGGCTACACCTTC
.,TRBJ1-1,TRBV2,.,CASSFHQGFDTEAFF,TGTGCCAGCAGTTTTCACCAGGGGTTCGACACTGAAGCTTTCTTT
.,TRBJ1-5,TRBV4-1,.,CASSRFPRTLYSNQPQHF,TGCGCCAGCAGCCGATTCCCCAGGACCCTGTATAGCAATCAGCCCCAGCATTTT
.,TRBJ1-1,TRBV25-1,.,CASGYRERARYAFF,TGTGCCAGCGGTTACAGGGAGCGGGCTAGATATGCTTTCTTT
.,TRBJ1-4,TRBV19,once,CASSIDGGLGEKLFF,TGTGCCAGTAGTATTGACGGAGGTCTTGGAGAAAAACTGTTTTTT
TRBD1,TRBJ2-6,TRBV7-3,.,CASSSPGQATGANVLTF,TGTGCCAGCAGCTCACCGGGACAGGCAACTGGGGCCAACGTCCTGACTTTC
.,TRBJ2-1,TRBV19,.,CASSVQSNNEQFF,TGTGCCAGTAGTGTCCAAAGCAACAATGAGCAGTTCTTC
TRBD1,TRBJ1-1,TRBV4-1,.,CASSQFFQGGAEAFF,TGCGCCAGCAGCCAATTCTTTCAGGGGGGAGCTGAAGCTTTCTTT
.,TRBJ2-5,TRBV19,.,CARNKTKGGADYQETQYF,TGTGCCAGGAATAAAACGAAGGGGGGGGCAGATTACCAAGAGACCCAGTACTTC
TRBD1,TRBJ2-3,TRBV7-6,few,CASSSDRPPTDTQYF,TGTGCCAGCAGCTCGGACAGGCCACCCACAGATACGCAGTATTTT
.,TRBJ2-7,TRBV25-1,.,CASSETGYEQYF,TGTGCCAGCAGTGAGACAGGCTACGAGCAGTACTTC
.,TRBJ1-3,TRBV3-1,.,CASSQTRGGVPPGNTIYF,TGTGCCAGCAGCCAAACACGGGGAGGGGTACCGCCTGGAAACACCATATATTTT
TRBD1,TRBJ2-1,TRBV15,.,CATSRAWTEPTGQEFF,TGTGCCACCAGCAGAGCATGGACAGAGCCTACAGGACAGGAGTTCTTC
.,TRBJ1-1,TRBV27,.,CASSWTANTEAFF,TGTGCCAGCAGTTGGACAGCGAACACTGAAGCTTTCTTT